This TCR beta chain was sequenced for a study of blood T cell repertoires in COVID-19. The wider study: Specimens from acute and convalescent COVID-19 originated in the United States, Italy and Spain. The cDNA or gDNA used as material had been derived from T cells, B-cell-depleted T cells, or PBMCs.

Authors' data handling: Reference gene primer amplification gave estimated nucleated cell counts. Generated by immunoSEQ multiplex PCR, the TCRdb table keeps only in-frame clones and is missing some. D and trimming come from the DNA, and the V and J calls and clone size come from that table. The profile covers some 150,000 clones, with about nine tenths appearing a single time and 1.5% to 2% taken by the ten largest. The CDR3 totals 14 residues. After removal of 5 bases from V and 2 bases from J, the junction contained 5 bases not matched to a gene. The germline gives CDR1 LNHNV, CDR2 YYDKDF (reference sequence).

This rearrangement joins TRBV15 to TRBJ2-7; 8 nucleotides align to TRBD1. The TCR comes from a human donor in a cohort sampled during active COVID-19. The sample taken for sequencing was peripheral blood. In DNA form, the CDR3 reads TGTGCCACCAGCGGCCGGGACAGGCCCTACGAGCAGTACTTC. It specifies CATSGRDRPYEQYF.